Listed below are T cell receptor beta chains from one sample, sequenced in a study of radiotherapy plus CTLA-4 blockade in lung cancer. Clones were sequenced by immunoSEQ multiplex PCR, and TCRdb holds only the in-frame ones, with some missing. The table shows 110,000 or so clones, with approximately 80% occurring only once. The sample was peripheral blood, taken from a patient treated with radiotherapy plus ipilimumab. The receptors were gathered from a human donor with non-small cell lung cancer who had a partial response to radiotherapy plus ipilimumab. Each CDR3 is given with its conserved first and last residue. D genes are given only for firm matches. The size field is filled for only some rows; it gives once, few, many or a size class.

clone_size | j_call | d_call | v_call | cdr3_aa | cdr3_nt
. | TRBJ2-2 | . | TRBV7-3 | CASSLPPAGELFF | TGTGCCAGCAGCTTACCCCCGGCCGGGGAACTGTTTTTT
. | TRBJ2-5 | TRBD2 | TRBV11-2 | CASSSTGLRGSSKETQYF | TGTGCCAGCAGTTCCACGGGATTGCGGGGGTCCAGTAAAGAGACCCAGTACTTC
. | TRBJ2-2 | TRBD1 | TRBV2 | CASSWDAGTGGYTGELFF | TGTGCCAGCAGCTGGGACGCCGGGACAGGGGGCTACACCGGGGAGCTGTTTTTT
. | TRBJ1-1 | TRBD1 | TRBV11-2 | CASSNRDRVWTEAFF | TGTGCCAGCAGCAACCGGGACAGGGTATGGACTGAAGCTTTCTTT
. | TRBJ2-7 | . | TRBV5-4 | CASSLTNYYEQYF | TGTGCCAGCAGCTTGACAAACTACTACGAGCAGTACTTC
. | TRBJ2-7 | . | TRBV7-8 | CASSLGGLVAHIYEQYF | TGTGCCAGCAGCTTAGGGGGCCTTGTTGCGCACATCTACGAGCAGTACTTC
. | TRBJ2-4 | . | TRBV6-6 | CASQTKNIQYF | TGTGCCAGCCAGACCAAAAACATTCAGTACTTC
. | TRBJ1-5 | . | TRBV19 | CASSKVVSQPQHF | TGTGCCAGTAGTAAGGTCGTTAGCCAGCCCCAGCATTTT
. | TRBJ2-1 | . | TRBV4-1 | CASSPLGESRFF | TGCGCCAGCAGCCCGCTAGGGGAATCAAGGTTCTTC
. | TRBJ2-7 | . | TRBV5-5 | CASSLSRGSDEQYF | TGTGCCAGCAGCTTGTCCAGGGGTAGTGACGAGCAGTACTTC
few | TRBJ2-6 | . | TRBV4-2 | CASSPKEGAAGANVLTF | TGTGCCAGCAGCCCCAAGGAGGGGGCGGCGGGGGCCAACGTCCTGACTTTC
once | TRBJ2-2 | . | TRBV12-5 | CASGKDLNTGELFF | TGTGCTAGTGGGAAAGACTTAAACACCGGGGAGCTGTTTTTT
. | TRBJ1-4 | . | TRBV7-2 | CASSLVRGANEKLFF | TGTGCCAGCAGCTTAGTTCGAGGAGCTAATGAAAAACTGTTTTTT
. | TRBJ1-2 | . | TRBV5-1 | CASSLVEGGFYGYTF | TGCGCCAGCAGCTTGGTGGAGGGTGGGTTCTATGGCTACACCTTC
. | TRBJ2-5 | TRBD2 | TRBV7-9 | CASSPGTSGKILETQYF | TGTGCCAGCAGCCCCGGCACTAGCGGGAAGATTTTAGAGACCCAGTACTTC
. | TRBJ2-3 | TRBD2 | TRBV5-1 | CASKAQTSGSTDTQYF | TGCGCCAGCAAGGCTCAGACTAGCGGGTCCACAGATACGCAGTATTTT
. | TRBJ2-1 | TRBD2 | TRBV5-1 | CASSLEGLDIAEQFF | TGCGCCAGCAGCTTGGAGGGACTAGATATTGCTGAGCAGTTCTTC
. | TRBJ2-7 | TRBD2 | TRBV7-9 | CASSPGLAVEQYF | TGTGCCAGCAGCCCGGGACTAGCGGTCGAGCAGTACTTC
. | TRBJ2-2 | . | TRBV11-2 | CASSRSPKDTGELFF | TGTGCCAGCAGCCGTTCCCCTAAAGACACCGGGGAGCTGTTTTTT
. | TRBJ2-2 | . | TRBV11-3 | CASRGSTGELFF | TGTGCCAGCAGGGGCAGTACCGGGGAGCTGTTTTTT
few | TRBJ2-7 | . | TRBV6-6 | CASSSQGPSYEQYF | TGTGCCAGCAGTTCCCAGGGGCCCTCCTACGAGCAGTACTTC
few | TRBJ1-5 | TRBD1 | TRBV2 | CASSEAGQGNQPQHF | TGTGCCAGCAGTGAGGCCGGACAGGGCAATCAGCCCCAGCATTTT
. | TRBJ2-3 | . | TRBV5-5 | CASSLGGGASTDTQYF | TGTGCCAGCAGCTTGGGAGGCGGAGCTAGCACAGATACGCAGTATTTT
. | TRBJ2-3 | TRBD1 | TRBV7-9 | CASSFGQGDTDTQYF | TGTGCCAGCAGCTTTGGACAGGGGGACACAGATACGCAGTATTTT
. | TRBJ2-3 | TRBD2 | TRBV30 | CAWGGGRGSDTQYF | TGTGCCTGGGGTGGCGGGAGGGGGTCAGATACGCAGTATTTT
once | TRBJ1-2 | . | TRBV28 | CASSPRTDFNGYTF | TGTGCCAGCAGTCCGAGGACAGATTTCAATGGCTACACCTTC
. | TRBJ2-1 | . | TRBV12-1 | CASSLPSGGGNEQFF | TGTGCCAGCAGCTTGCCAAGCGGGGGGGGCAATGAGCAGTTCTTC
. | TRBJ2-1 | . | TRBV11-3 | CASSLDTRTEQFF | TGTGCCAGCAGCTTAGATACGCGTACTGAGCAGTTCTTC
. | TRBJ2-1 | TRBD2 | TRBV18 | CASSPRWTSGNTYNEQFF | TGTGCCAGCTCACCCCGTTGGACTAGCGGAAATACCTACAATGAGCAGTTCTTC
few | TRBJ2-3 | TRBD2 | TRBV7-6 | CASSLAPSGKGADTQYF | TGTGCCAGCAGCTTAGCGCCTAGCGGGAAGGGGGCAGATACGCAGTATTTT
. | TRBJ2-5 | . | TRBV7-9 | CASSLALSEETQYF | TGTGCCAGCAGCTTAGCGCTCAGCGAGGAGACCCAGTACTTC
. | TRBJ2-2 | . | TRBV2 | CASSEALGRGGELFF | TGTGCCAGCAGTGAAGCACTAGGGCGGGGCGGGGAGCTGTTTTTT
. | TRBJ1-5 | . | TRBV7-8 | CASTLEISSNQPQHF | TGTGCCAGCACCTTAGAAATCAGTTCCAATCAGCCCCAGCATTTT
few | TRBJ1-2 | . | TRBV5-6 | CASSLAVLNGYTF | TGTGCCAGCAGCTTGGCGGTGTTGAATGGCTACACCTTC
few | TRBJ1-4 | . | TRBV5-1 | CASSFWGGEKLFF | TGCGCCAGCAGCTTTTGGGGAGGTGAAAAACTGTTTTTT
. | TRBJ1-2 | . | TRBV4-1 | CASSQDGYPPAQYGYTF | TGCGCCAGCAGCCAAGACGGGTACCCCCCGGCTCAATATGGCTACACCTTC
. | TRBJ1-2 | . | TRBV7-9 | CASSLDGLYGYTF | TGTGCCAGCAGCTTAGACGGACTCTATGGCTACACCTTC
. | TRBJ2-3 | TRBD1 | TRBV7-9 | CASSLRGQGPDTQYF | TGTGCCAGCAGCCTCAGGGGACAGGGGCCAGATACGCAGTATTTT
few | TRBJ1-1 | . | TRBV6-4 | CASSATGNTEAFF | TGTGCCAGCAGTGCGACAGGGAACACTGAAGCTTTCTTT
. | TRBJ1-5 | . | TRBV6-1 | CASSEPWTDSNQPQHF | TGTGCCAGCAGTGAACCCTGGACAGATAGCAATCAGCCCCAGCATTTT
few | TRBJ1-2 | . | TRBV14 | CASTQHSDGYTF | TGTGCCAGCACCCAGCATAGCGATGGCTACACCTTC
few | TRBJ2-2 | TRBD1 | TRBV28 | CASSFVQGGGELFF | TGTGCCAGCAGTTTTGTACAGGGGGGCGGGGAGCTGTTTTTT
. | TRBJ2-7 | . | TRBV5-4 | CASTRGQGHTYEQYF | TGTGCCAGCACCCGCGGTCAGGGGCACACCTACGAGCAGTACTTC
. | TRBJ2-5 | TRBD1 | TRBV5-1 | CASSFQGEWGIETQYF | TGCGCCAGCAGCTTCCAGGGGGAATGGGGTATTGAGACCCAGTACTTC
. | TRBJ1-1 | . | TRBV28 | CASSVRRGGVPEAFF | TGTGCCAGCAGTGTTCGCCGGGGGGGCGTCCCTGAAGCTTTCTTT
. | TRBJ1-1 | . | TRBV29-1 | CSVAGGGDRTEAFF | TGCAGCGTTGCCGGGGGGGGCGATAGGACTGAAGCTTTCTTT
once | TRBJ2-1 | TRBD2 | TRBV4-3 | CASSQDLGGSYNEQFF | TGCGCCAGCAGCCAAGATTTGGGGGGGTCTTACAATGAGCAGTTCTTC
few | TRBJ1-1 | . | TRBV28 | CASRYGYRGTEAFF | TGTGCCAGCAGATACGGGTACCGGGGCACTGAAGCTTTCTTT
. | TRBJ2-3 | . | TRBV5-8 | CASSLATGSGTDTQYF | TGTGCCAGCAGCTTGGCTACAGGGTCGGGTACAGATACGCAGTATTTT
few | TRBJ2-7 | . | TRBV6-1 | CATRSGDVYEQYF | TGTGCCACCAGGAGTGGTGATGTCTACGAGCAGTACTTC
. | TRBJ2-3 | TRBD1 | TRBV6-1 | CASSVNDRVDTQYF | TGTGCCAGCAGTGTCAATGACAGGGTCGATACGCAGTATTTT
. | TRBJ2-3 | TRBD2 | TRBV19 | CASSMRLAITDTQYF | TGTGCCAGTAGTATGCGACTAGCGATCACAGATACGCAGTATTTT
. | TRBJ1-2 | . | TRBV29-1 | CSVVLGSYYGYTF | TGCAGCGTTGTTCTAGGTTCTTACTATGGCTACACCTTC
few | TRBJ1-5 | TRBD1 | TRBV4-1 | CASSQGTGGRQPQHF | TGCGCCAGCAGCCAGGGGACAGGGGGGCGTCAGCCCCAGCATTTT
. | TRBJ2-1 | TRBD1 | TRBV5-1 | CASSAGTVYNEQFF | TGCGCCAGCAGCGCCGGGACAGTATACAATGAGCAGTTCTTC
. | TRBJ1-1 | . | TRBV4-3 | CASSQGFERRNTEAFF | TGCGCCAGCAGCCAGGGTTTTGAACGGAGAAACACTGAAGCTTTCTTT
. | TRBJ1-1 | TRBD1 | TRBV9 | CASSVQTGGNTEAFF | TGTGCCAGCAGCGTTCAGACAGGGGGGAACACTGAAGCTTTCTTT
once | TRBJ1-2 | . | TRBV5-6 | CASTLVAGYGYTF | TGTGCCAGCACTCTGGTTGCCGGCTATGGCTACACCTTC